The rows below give T cell receptor beta chains drawn from one sample of a study of early T cells in non-severe SARS-CoV-2 infection. TCRdb passed the 5' RACE reads through MiXCR, listing each CDR3 protein once. The table shows roughly 30,000 distinct CDR3 sequences, with 5.7% occurring only once. The sequenced material came from whole blood. The receptors shown here come from an adult who was a healthcare worker with PCR-confirmed SARS-CoV-2 infection or an uninfected control (not recorded which). CDR3s include the opening cysteine and the closing phenylalanine or tryptophan. Each record gives: D gene, J gene, V gene, clone size, CDR3 protein, CDR3 DNA. The D gene is left open where the match is weak. Not all rows give a size; the values are once, few, many and, for expanded clones, a class.

D: NA
J: TRBJ2-1
V: TRBV7-2
size: many
CDR3: CASSLVGSFGSYNEQFF
DNA: TGTGCCAGCAGCTTAGTGGGCAGCTTCGGCTCCTACAATGAGCAGTTCTTC

D: TRBD1
J: TRBJ1-2
V: TRBV12-3/TRBV12-4
size: medium-sized
CDR3: CASSTQGAGYGYTF
DNA: TGTGCCAGCAGTACACAGGGGGCCGGCTATGGCTACACCTTC

D: TRBD1
J: TRBJ2-4
V: TRBV5-1
size: many
CDR3: CASSGDRVNIQYF
DNA: TGCGCCAGCAGCGGGGACAGGGTCAACATTCAGTACTTC

D: NA
J: TRBJ2-7
V: TRBV5-4
size: many
CDR3: CASSYSGTVYEQYF
DNA: TGTGCCAGCAGCTATTCAGGGACCGTTTACGAGCAGTACTTC

D: TRBD1
J: TRBJ2-1
V: TRBV3-1
size: few
CDR3: CASSQGTGSYNEQFF
DNA: TGTGCCAGCAGCCAGGGGACAGGTTCCTACAATGAGCAGTTCTTC

D: NA
J: TRBJ2-5
V: TRBV20-1
size: many
CDR3: CSASNRGLGETQYF
DNA: TGCAGTGCTAGCAATCGGGGTCTCGGGGAGACCCAGTACTTC

D: NA
J: TRBJ1-1
V: TRBV29-1
size: many
CDR3: CSVEGGRYEAFF
DNA: TGCAGCGTTGAGGGGGGACGGTATGAAGCTTTCTTT

D: NA
J: TRBJ1-2
V: TRBV19
size: few
CDR3: CASQSVQSVHYGYTF
DNA: TGTGCCAGTCAGTCCGTGCAGTCCGTTCACTATGGCTACACCTTC

D: TRBD2
J: TRBJ2-1
V: TRBV20-1
size: few
CDR3: CSAMSGAQTGEQFF
DNA: TGCAGTGCTATGAGCGGGGCCCAGACTGGGGAGCAGTTCTTC

D: NA
J: TRBJ2-1
V: TRBV29-1
size: few
CDR3: CSVPEKSYNEQFF
DNA: TGCAGCGTCCCAGAGAAGTCCTACAATGAGCAGTTCTTC

D: NA
J: TRBJ1-3
V: TRBV28
size: NA
CDR3: CASRYQLTGNTIYF
DNA: TGTGCCAGCCGGTACCAACTGACGGGAAACACCATATATTTT

D: TRBD2
J: TRBJ2-3
V: TRBV4-1
size: NA
CDR3: CASSPSPSGGPTDTQYF
DNA: TGCGCCAGCAGCCCCTCCCCTAGCGGGGGGCCCACAGATACGCAGTATTTT

D: TRBD2
J: TRBJ2-7
V: TRBV4-2
size: medium-sized
CDR3: CASSQDTSGSYEQYF
DNA: TGTGCCAGCAGCCAAGATACTAGCGGCTCCTACGAGCAGTACTTC

D: NA
J: TRBJ2-3
V: TRBV5-1
size: few
CDR3: CASSADIHTQYF
DNA: TGCGCCAGCAGCGCGGACATCCATACGCAGTATTTT

D: NA
J: TRBJ2-3
V: TRBV29-1
size: many
CDR3: CSVEGLSDTQYF
DNA: TGCAGCGTTGAAGGTCTTAGCGATACGCAGTATTTT

D: TRBD1
J: TRBJ1-1
V: TRBV6-6
size: many
CDR3: CASSLTGGGRNTEAFF
DNA: TGTGCCAGCAGTTTAACAGGGGGCGGCAGGAACACTGAAGCTTTCTTT

D: TRBD2
J: TRBJ2-7
V: TRBV7-2
size: NA
CDR3: CASSLIAGGPYEQYF
DNA: TGTGCCAGCAGCTTAATAGCGGGGGGACCCTACGAGCAGTACTTC

D: NA
J: TRBJ1-6
V: TRBV12-3/TRBV12-4
size: many
CDR3: CASSPIQGRNSPLHF
DNA: TGTGCCAGCAGCCCCATACAGGGACGTAATTCACCCCTCCACTTT

D: NA
J: TRBJ2-6
V: TRBV7-3
size: many
CDR3: CASSSTPRQGANVLTF
DNA: TGTGCCAGCAGCTCCACCCCAAGACAAGGGGCCAACGTCCTGACTTTC